The clone carrying this T cell receptor (beta chain) has at least ten counts. Antigen unknown. Thyroid surgery was performed in patients who had received no treatment beforehand. The data are from a study of metastatic and nonmetastatic thyroid tumors. Study in general: Blood and tumor or nodule tissue repertoires from malignant and benign thyroid patients were compared. Study results and limitations: Within blood and tumor, benign nodules reportedly had significantly lower TCR beta diversity than malignant thyroid tumors did.

Germline-derived CDR1 and CDR2 are SGDLS and YYNGEE. V was clipped by 3 bases and J by 10 bases; unmatched bases: 6. The CDR3 has 13 amino acids. Original handling: What underpinned the distant-metastasis classifier for papillary thyroid cancer was the set of CDR3 differences across clinicopathological groups. From the PCR reads, TCRdb re-called clones with MiXCR. It is TCRdb's table, rather than the study itself, that gives the V and J calls and clone size. The sample carries 13,000 to 15,000 clones, 9.5% to 15% recorded once. The V and J genes are TRBV9 and TRBJ2-1; 8 bases are shared with TRBD1. Sequenced material: blood. The sequence came from a female donor with papillary thyroid cancer or a benign thyroid nodule (not recorded which). Some clones in this sample may be carry-over from other donors' samples. The CDR3 bases are TGTGCCAGCAGCGCTAATAACAGGGGGGAGCAGTTCTTC. This gives the protein CASSANNRGEQFF. Full variable domain (rest looked up from reference TRBV9 and TRBJ2-1): DSGVTQTPKHLITATGQRVTLRCSPRSGDLSVYWYQQSLDQGLQFLIQYYNGEERAKGNILERFSAQQFPDLHSELNLSSLELGDSALYFCASSANNRGEQFFGPGTRLTVL.